The present entry profiles one TCR beta chain with its context. Its target is not known. The length of the CDR3 is 15 residues. CDR1 and CDR2 from the germline V gene are SNHLY and FYNNEI. Trimming removed 6 bases from V and 1 base from J; junction bases left unmatched: 7. The sample is drawn from a study of cytomegalovirus exposure and HLA in healthy donors. Primers for the PCR totalled 60 Vbeta and 13 Jbeta. The assay was immunoSEQ multiplex PCR, and TCRdb's table has in-frame clones only and misses some. The data show about 150,000 clones, about three quarters seen once. Broader study findings: Solely CMV serostatus was available to characterize immune exposure. The classifier was said to identify cytomegalovirus status with high specificity and sensitivity. Clonal expansion was found to be greater in HLA-associated TCR beta chains than in equally common others in a later analysis.

The TCR sequence derives from a middle-aged woman in good health and CMV-seronegative. Sequencing used PBMCs. The chain has TRBV2 and TRBJ2-3; 7 positions match TRBD1. CDR3 region: CASSSPQGRTDTQYF. The CDR3 bases are TGTGCCAGCAGCTCTCCACAGGGGCGCACAGATACGCAGTATTTT.